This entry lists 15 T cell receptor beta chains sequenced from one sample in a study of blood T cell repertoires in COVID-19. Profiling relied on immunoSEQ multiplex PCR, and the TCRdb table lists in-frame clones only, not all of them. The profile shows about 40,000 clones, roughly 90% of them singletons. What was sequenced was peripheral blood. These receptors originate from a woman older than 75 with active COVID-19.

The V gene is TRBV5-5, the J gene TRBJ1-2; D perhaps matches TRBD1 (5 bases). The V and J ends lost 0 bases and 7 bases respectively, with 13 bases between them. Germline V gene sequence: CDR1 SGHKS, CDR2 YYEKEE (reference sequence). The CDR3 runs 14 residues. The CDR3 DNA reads TGTGCCAGCAGCTTGGGGTCAGGGCTATTTGGCTACACCTTC. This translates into CASSLGSGLFGYTF.

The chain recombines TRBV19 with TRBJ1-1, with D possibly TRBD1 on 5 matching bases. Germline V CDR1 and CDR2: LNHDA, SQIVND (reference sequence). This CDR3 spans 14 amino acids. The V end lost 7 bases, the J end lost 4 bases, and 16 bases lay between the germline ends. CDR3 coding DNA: TGTGCCAGTACCATCTTTGGGGGGGGCACTGAAGCTTTCTTT. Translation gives CASTIFGGGTEAFF.

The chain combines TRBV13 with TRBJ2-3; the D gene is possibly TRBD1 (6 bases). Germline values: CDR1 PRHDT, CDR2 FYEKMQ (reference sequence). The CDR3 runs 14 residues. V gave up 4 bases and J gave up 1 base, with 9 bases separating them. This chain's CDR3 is CASSSGHRTDTQYF. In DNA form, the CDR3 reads TGTGCCAGCAGCTCGGGACATCGCACAGATACGCAGTATTTT. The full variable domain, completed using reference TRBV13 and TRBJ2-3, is AAGVIQSPRHLIKEKRETATLKCYPIPRHDTVYWYQQGPGQDPQFLISFYEKMQSDKGSIPDRFSAQQFSDYHSELNMSSLELGDSALYFCASSSGHRTDTQYFGPGTRLTVL.

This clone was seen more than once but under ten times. The CDR3 protein is CASSIRGGRSYEQYF. CDR3 in DNA: TGTGCCAGTAGTATTCGTGGGGGCAGATCCTACGAGCAGTACTTC. The V and J genes are TRBV19 and TRBJ2-7; tentatively, D is TRBD1 (6 bases). CDR3 length equals 15 residues. The V gene's germline CDR1 is LNHDA and CDR2 SQIVND (reference sequence). V gave up 3 bases and J gave up 1 base, with 13 bases separating them.

CDR3 in DNA: TGCGCCAGCAGCCAAGGGTCCGGGGTGAACACCGGGGAGCTGTTTTTT. This encodes CASSQGSGVNTGELFF. The chain carries TRBV4-3 and TRBJ2-2, with D possibly matching TRBD2 (5 bases). Germline V lookup: CDR1 LGHNA, CDR2 YSLEER. Trimming shortened V by 1 base and J by 1 base, and 10 bases separated the two germline ends. The CDR3 has 16 amino acids.

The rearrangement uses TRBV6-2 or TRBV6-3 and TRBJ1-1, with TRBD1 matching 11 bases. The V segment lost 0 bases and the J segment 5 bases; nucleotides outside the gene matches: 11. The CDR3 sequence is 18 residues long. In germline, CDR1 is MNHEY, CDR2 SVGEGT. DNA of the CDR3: TGTGCCAGCAGTTACTCTTACCGGACAGGGGGCAGGGGGACTGAAGCTTTCTTT. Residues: CASSYSYRTGGRGTEAFF.

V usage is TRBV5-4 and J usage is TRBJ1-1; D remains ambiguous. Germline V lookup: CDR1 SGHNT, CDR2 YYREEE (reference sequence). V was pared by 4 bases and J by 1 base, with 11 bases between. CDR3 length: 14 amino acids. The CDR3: CASSREYRNTEAFF. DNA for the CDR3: TGTGCCAGCAGCCGGGAGTACAGGAACACTGAAGCTTTCTTT.

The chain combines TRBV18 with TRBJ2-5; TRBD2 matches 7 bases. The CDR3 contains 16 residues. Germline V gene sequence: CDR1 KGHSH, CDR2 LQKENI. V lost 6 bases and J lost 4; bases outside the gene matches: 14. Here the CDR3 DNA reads TGTGCCAGCTCTCGGGACTTCCGGGACTATAGAGAGACCCAGTACTTC. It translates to CASSRDFRDYRETQYF. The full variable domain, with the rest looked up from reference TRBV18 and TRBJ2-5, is NAGVMQNPRHLVRRRGQEARLRCSPMKGHSHVYWYRQLPEEGLKFMVYLQKENIIDESGMPKERFSAEFPKEGPSILRIQQVVRGDSAAYFCASSRDFRDYRETQYFGPGTRLLVL.

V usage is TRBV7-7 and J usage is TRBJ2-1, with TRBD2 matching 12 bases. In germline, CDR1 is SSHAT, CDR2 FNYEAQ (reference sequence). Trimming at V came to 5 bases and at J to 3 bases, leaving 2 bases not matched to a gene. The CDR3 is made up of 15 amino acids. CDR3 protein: CASSPLAGGYNEQFF. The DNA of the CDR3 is TGTGCCAGCAGCCCACTAGCGGGGGGCTACAATGAGCAGTTCTTC.

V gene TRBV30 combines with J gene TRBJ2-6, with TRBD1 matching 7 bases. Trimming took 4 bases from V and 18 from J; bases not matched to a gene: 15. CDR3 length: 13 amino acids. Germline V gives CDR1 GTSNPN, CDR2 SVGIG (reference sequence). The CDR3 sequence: CAWTPTGSHRATF. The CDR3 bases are TGTGCCTGGACCCCGACAGGGTCCCATCGCGCGACTTTC.

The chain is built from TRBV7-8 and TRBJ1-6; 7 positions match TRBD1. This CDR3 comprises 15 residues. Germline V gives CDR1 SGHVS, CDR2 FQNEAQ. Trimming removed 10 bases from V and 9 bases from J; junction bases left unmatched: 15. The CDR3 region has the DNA TGTGCCACGGATTCGGAGGGGGCGCGGGGTTCACCCCTCCACTTT. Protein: CATDSEGARGSPLHF.

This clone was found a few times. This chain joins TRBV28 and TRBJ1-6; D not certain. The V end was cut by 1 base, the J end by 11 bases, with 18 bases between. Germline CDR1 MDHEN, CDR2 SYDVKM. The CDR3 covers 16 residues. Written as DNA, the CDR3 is TGTGCCAGCAGTTTATTAAGGGCAGGAGGAAGGACACCCCTCCACTTT. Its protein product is CASSLLRAGGRTPLHF.

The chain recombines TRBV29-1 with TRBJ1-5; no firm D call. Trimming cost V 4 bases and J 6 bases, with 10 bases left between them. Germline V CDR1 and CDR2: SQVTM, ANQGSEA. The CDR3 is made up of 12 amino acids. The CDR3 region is CSVGEGSQPQHF. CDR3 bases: TGCAGCGTTGGGGAGGGCAGTCAGCCCCAGCATTTT.

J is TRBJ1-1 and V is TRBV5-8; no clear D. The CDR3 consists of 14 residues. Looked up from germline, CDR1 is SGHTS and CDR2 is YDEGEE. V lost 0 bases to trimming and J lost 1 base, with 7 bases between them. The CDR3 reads CASSLVDKNTEAFF. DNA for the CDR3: TGTGCCAGCAGCTTGGTCGACAAGAACACTGAAGCTTTCTTT. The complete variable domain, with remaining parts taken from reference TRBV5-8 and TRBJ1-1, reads EAGVTQSPTHLIKTRGQQATLRCSPISGHTSVYWYQQALGLGLQFLLWYDEGEERNRGNFPPRFSGRQFPNYSSELNVNALELEDSALYLCASSLVDKNTEAFFGQGTRLTVV.

The CDR3 coding sequence is TGTGCCAGCGGGCGATGGCGGACGAGACCAGGGTGCAATCAGCCCCAGCATTTT. Translating gives CASGRWRTRPGCNQPQHF. The rearrangement uses TRBV21-1 and TRBJ1-5; the listed D gene, TRBD1, was not tested against the DNA. TRBV21-1 is termed a pseudogene. The CDR3 is 18 amino acids.